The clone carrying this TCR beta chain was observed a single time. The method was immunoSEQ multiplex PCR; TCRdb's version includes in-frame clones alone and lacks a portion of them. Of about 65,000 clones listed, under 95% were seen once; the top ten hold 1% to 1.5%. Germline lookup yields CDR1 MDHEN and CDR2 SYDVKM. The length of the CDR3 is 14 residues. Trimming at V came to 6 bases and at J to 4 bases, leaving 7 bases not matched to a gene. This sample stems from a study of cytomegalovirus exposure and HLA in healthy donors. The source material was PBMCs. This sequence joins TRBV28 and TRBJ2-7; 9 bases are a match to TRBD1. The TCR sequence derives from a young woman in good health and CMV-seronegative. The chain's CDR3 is CASSPGQGPYEQYF. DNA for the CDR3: TGTGCCAGCAGCCCGGGACAGGGCCCTTACGAGCAGTACTTC.